The T cell receptor beta chain described here comes from a study of blood T cell repertoires in COVID-19. Study-level background: From the United States, Italy and Spain came samples of acute and convalescent COVID-19.

As processed by the authors: Amplification with reference gene primers provided the estimates of nucleated cell counts. Libraries were prepared by immunoSEQ multiplex PCR; TCRdb keeps only in-frame clonotypes and omits some of them. The V and J calls and clone size were taken over from that table, and D and trimming were inferred from the DNA. The sample shows 150,000 to 200,000 clones, 85% to 90% of them seen only once. The sample was peripheral blood. This sequence was found in a woman between 65 and 79 years old with acute or convalescent COVID-19.

CDR3 residues: CASSGLGKTQYF. The CDR3 DNA follows: TGTGCCAGCAGTGGACTAGGGAAGACCCAGTACTTC. V is TRBV2 and J is TRBJ2-5; the D gene is possibly TRBD2 (6 bases). Germline V gene lookup returns CDR1 SNHLY and CDR2 FYNNEI. This CDR3 has 12 residues. V gave up 4 bases and J gave up 6 bases, with 9 bases separating them.